This section outlines one T cell receptor (beta chain) sequence together with its context. This CDR3 is 14 amino acids long. V lost 2 bases, J lost 2 bases, and 8 bases lay in between. Germline CDR1 is MNHNY and CDR2 is SVGAGI (reference sequence). Genomic DNA from each subset was divided evenly over several immunoSEQ plates. Sequencing was performed with immunoSEQ multiplex PCR; in TCRdb, only in-frame clones are kept and a portion is missing. Of over a million clones in the sample, around 75% were seen once. The entry originates in a study of shared clonotypes between healthy human individuals. Overall study: The plates for each donor numbered three CD4 naive, three CD4 memory, two CD8 naive and one CD8 memory.

The source is a man aged 18-30 years in good health. Sequenced sample: memory CD4+ T cells sorted from blood. The subset: CD45RA-negative fraction. This chain joins TRBV6-6 and TRBJ2-3; no reliable D call. The CDR3, as DNA: TGTGCCAGCAGTTACAAAGCCAACACAGATACGCAGTATTTT. This translates into CASSYKANTDTQYF.